A single sample is the source of the 13 T cell receptor beta chains below, sequenced in a study of OX40 agonist ivuxolimab in advanced cancers. Measured with immunoSEQ multiplex PCR; TCRdb has only the in-frame clones, and not every one. The data show more than 12,000 clones, roughly 77% seen once. The source material was CD4+ or CD8+ T cells sorted from blood, sampled in a trial of the OX40 agonist ivuxolimab. The receptors originated from an adult with an advanced solid tumor such as melanoma, head and neck, liver or kidney cancer.

This chain connects TRBV11-1 to TRBJ2-3, with D possibly matching TRBD2 (5 bases). Between the trimmed V and J ends, which lost 3 bases and 0 bases, there was a span of 13 bases. The CDR3 loop spans 16 amino acids. Germline CDR1 SGHAT, CDR2 FQDESV (reference sequence). Here the CDR3 reads CASSFEREFSTDTQYF. CDR3 coding DNA: TGTGCCAGCAGCTTCGAAAGGGAGTTTAGCACAGATACGCAGTATTTT.

V usage is TRBV29-1 and J usage is TRBJ1-4; tentative D call: TRBD1 (5 bases). Germline assignment: CDR1 SQVTM and CDR2 ANQGSEA. The CDR3 contains 13 residues. The germline V and J ends were trimmed by 6 bases and 7 bases, with 15 bases remaining between them. In DNA form, the CDR3 reads TGCAGCGTCTTTGGGGGTATGGTTGAAAAACTGTTTTTT. Its translation: CSVFGGMVEKLFF.

This clone was recorded only once. V and J are TRBV5-5 and TRBJ2-7, with D uncertain. CDR1 and CDR2 (germline): SGHKS, YYEKEE (reference sequence). The CDR3 contains 15 residues. The V and J ends lost 0 bases and 0 bases respectively, with 10 bases between them. The CDR3 is CASSLARVVSYEQYF. The CDR3 nucleotides are TGTGCCAGCAGCTTGGCCCGGGTGGTCTCCTACGAGCAGTACTTC.

By sample fraction, this clone is large. CDR3 in DNA: TGCGCCAGCAGCGCCAACTTGAGGGGCACAGATACGCAGTATTTT. Translating gives CASSANLRGTDTQYF. The V and J genes are TRBV4-1 and TRBJ2-3; TRBD2 is a possible D gene (5 bases). Germline assignment: CDR1 MGHRA and CDR2 YSYEKL. The CDR3 totals 15 residues. The germline V and J ends were trimmed by 5 bases and 1 base, with 13 bases remaining between them.

This clone has a single count. The chain is built from TRBV19 and TRBJ2-7; 9 positions agree with TRBD2. J lost 3 bases, V lost 6 bases, and 6 bases had no gene match. The CDR3 contains 14 residues. Germline V gene data show CDR1 as LNHDA and CDR2 as SQIVND (reference sequence). In nucleotides, the CDR3 is TGTGCCAGTAGCGCAGGACTAGCGATCTACGAGCAGTACTTC. Its translation is CASSAGLAIYEQYF.

This clone was observed a few times. The rearrangement links TRBV9 to TRBJ2-1; 9 bases are a match to TRBD1. V lost 3 bases, J lost 7 bases, and 8 bases stayed unmatched. CDR1 is SGDLS and CDR2 is YYNGEE in the germline V gene. The CDR3 is 15 residues long. Written as DNA, the CDR3 is TGTGCCAGCAGCGAGAGGACAGGGGTTCGGAATGAGCAGTTCTTC. It codes for CASSERTGVRNEQFF.

V and J are TRBV29-1 and TRBJ2-7, with 10 bases fitting TRBD2. V trimming: 4 bases; J trimming: 4 bases; junction bases outside the gene matches: 4. CDR3 size: 13 residues. The germline CDR1 and CDR2 sequences are SQVTM and ANQGSEA. CDR3 DNA: TGCAGCGTTGTCACTAGCGGGGTTTACGAGCAGTACTTC. It codes for CSVVTSGVYEQYF.

This clone was detected once. The chain recombines TRBV7-2 with TRBJ2-5; D call uncertain. The CDR3 has 12 residues. Trimming left V 5 bases short and J 3 bases short, with 7 bases between. Germline CDR1 SGHTA, CDR2 FQGNSA. Written as DNA, the CDR3 is TGTGCCAGCAGCCCAGATGAAGAGACCCAGTACTTC. It yields the protein CASSPDEETQYF.

Turning to this clone: The same CDR3 arises from other DNA sequences in this sample as well. The rearrangement links TRBV7-9 to TRBJ1-2; 10 bases line up with TRBD1. The CDR3 runs 14 residues. Germline CDR1 is SEHNR and CDR2 is FQNEAQ (reference sequence). After removal of 5 bases from V and 7 bases from J, the junction contained 7 bases not matched to a gene. The CDR3 loop is CASSETGGLGGYTF. The CDR3 bases are TGTGCCAGCAGCGAGACAGGGGGCTTGGGTGGCTACACCTTC.

The chain has TRBV7-9 and TRBJ2-1; D is undetermined. V was clipped by 1 base and J by 5 bases, with 9 bases between them. Germline V lookup: CDR1 SEHNR, CDR2 FQNEAQ (reference sequence). The CDR3 runs 14 residues. The CDR3 DNA reads as TGTGCCAGCAGCTTAGTCCTGACCAACAATGAGCAGTTCTTC. It codes for CASSLVLTNNEQFF.

The chain recombines TRBV2 with TRBJ1-5; D is possibly TRBD1 (6 bases). The V end lost 6 bases, the J end lost 0 bases, and 9 bases lay between the germline ends. This CDR3 is 14 amino acids long. Looked up from germline, CDR1 is SNHLY and CDR2 is FYNNEI. The CDR3, as DNA: TGTGCCAGCAGGGGACATTATAGCAATCAGCCCCAGCATTTT. Protein product: CASRGHYSNQPQHF.

This clone turned up a few times. The V and J genes are TRBV2 and TRBJ2-1; 9 bases map to TRBD2. There are 13 residues in the CDR3. V lost 6 bases, J lost 10 bases, and 7 bases stayed unmatched. Germline CDR1 SNHLY, CDR2 FYNNEI. CDR3 sequence (DNA): TGTGCCAGCAGGTACCGACTAGCGGAAGAGCAGTTCTTC. Protein: CASRYRLAEEQFF.

This clone is a singleton in its sample. The chain uses TRBV28 and TRBJ2-5; D is unresolved. The CDR3 contains 14 residues. V was shortened by 3 bases and J by 3 bases, with 11 bases between the two germline ends. Germline loops: CDR1 MDHEN, CDR2 SYDVKM. The CDR3 loop is CASSFEVGEETQYF. CDR3 DNA sequence: TGTGCCAGCAGTTTTGAAGTTGGAGAAGAGACCCAGTACTTC.